This TCR beta chain originates from a study of T and B cells in COVID-19 patients. Study overall: Active-infection patients were older, median around 62 years, than recovered patients, median approximately 35 years. Critical illness requiring mechanical ventilation or extracorporeal membrane oxygenation affected about 60% of the 20 active-infection patients. General study findings and limits: The recovered cohort had 2,300 or so exclusive TCR clusters, including 30 or so low generation probability clusters.

This clonotype is classed as medium-sized (0.01 to 0.1%). The antigen is undetermined. Each TRB amplification used roughly 230-550 ng of genomic DNA from blood. BIOMED2 TRB-A/B primer pools were used in multiplex TRB PCR. TCRdb ran MiXCR on the multiplex PCR reads and lists one entry per CDR3 protein. The data hold 6,000 to 8,500 distinct CDR3 sequences, with over 25% observed a single time. Germline V CDR1 and CDR2: MNHEY, SVGAGI. Trimming took off 7 bases at V and 0 bases at J, with 12 bases between the two ends. The CDR3 has 15 residues. The chain uses TRBV6-5 and TRBJ2-2; D not certain. The TCR was taken from a human donor who had recovered from COVID-19. Sequenced sample: blood. This chain's CDR3 is CASIKGGPNTGELFF. The CDR3 DNA sequence: TGTGCCAGCATCAAAGGCGGCCCGAACACCGGGGAGCTGTTTTTT.